This TCR beta chain is from a study of control samples from healthy donors and cancer patients. Using immunoSEQ multiplex PCR, the repertoire was profiled, and TCRdb retains in-frame clones only, with some absent. The table lists 150,000 or so clones, nearly 95% of them singletons. The CDR3 sequence is 13 residues long. The ends were cut back, 7 bases at V and 4 bases at J, with 10 bases in the middle. Source material: blood. This sequence was found in a man aged 45-65 years in good health. V usage is TRBV12-3 or TRBV12-4 and J usage is TRBJ2-2; no clear D. In DNA form, the CDR3 reads TGTGCCAGCACCTCTACGCTCACCGGGGAGCTGTTTTTT. Its protein product is CASTSTLTGELFF.